Listed here is a single TCR beta chain. Antigen: not known. This sample was taken from a study of OX40 agonist ivuxolimab in advanced cancers. About the research overall: People in dose escalation had one of these cancers: hepatocellular carcinoma, melanoma, renal cell or head and neck cancer.

Patients were ruled out by autoimmune disease history or systemic immunosuppression. Trimming took 4 bases from V and 6 from J; bases not matched to a gene: 9. Germline assignment: CDR1 SGHRS and CDR2 YFSETQ. The CDR3 contains 14 residues. Assay used: immunoSEQ multiplex PCR; TCRdb lists only in-frame clones, some missing. The top ten hold under 9.5% of the sample, which has approximately 67,000 clones, around 84% seen once. Overall study results and limits: Antigens targeted by the expanded peripheral T cells were not determined.

The sequencing used CD4+ or CD8+ T cells sorted from blood, collected in a trial of the OX40 agonist ivuxolimab. The sequence derives from an adult with an advanced solid tumor such as melanoma, head and neck, liver or kidney cancer. V is TRBV5-1 and J is TRBJ2-7; 8 positions agree with TRBD2. CDR3 coding DNA: TGCGCCAGCAGCACGGGACTAGGTCATGCCGAGCAGTACTTC. The encoded protein is CASSTGLGHAEQYF.